Listed below are T cell receptor beta chains from one sample, sequenced in a study of graft-versus-host responses after intestinal transplantation. Sequencing used immunoSEQ multiplex PCR; TCRdb keeps in-frame clones, though not all of them. The sample yields 60,000 to 70,000 clones, approximately 91% seen once. The sequencing used ileum tissue, collected 350 to 400 days after transplant. These receptor sequences come from a human patient who received an intestinal transplant, so some T cells may come from the graft donor. The CDR3 runs from the conserved cysteine through the conserved F or W. D genes are given only for firm matches. Rows may omit the clone size; those that give it use once, few, many or a size class.

d_call clone_size j_call v_call cdr3_aa cdr3_nt
- - TRBJ1-2 TRBV2 CASNGGAWGYTF TGTGCCAGCAACGGGGGGGCATGGGGCTACACCTTC
- - TRBJ1-1 TRBV7-6 CASSLNTNTEAFF TGTGCCAGCAGCTTAAACACAAACACTGAAGCTTTCTTT
TRBD2 - TRBJ2-5 TRBV9 CASSDSRLAGDQETQYF TGTGCCAGCAGCGACTCCCGACTAGCGGGGGATCAAGAGACCCAGTACTTC
TRBD2 - TRBJ2-2 TRBV7-9 CASSLSGLAGGQNTGELFF TGTGCCAGCAGCTTATCTGGTCTAGCGGGAGGTCAGAACACCGGGGAGCTGTTTTTT
- once TRBJ2-3 TRBV2 CASSEVGRWDFGLTDTQYF TGTGCCAGCAGTGAAGTTGGCCGATGGGACTTCGGACTCACAGATACGCAGTATTTT
- - TRBJ2-1 TRBV5-6 CASSLAPRNEQFF TGTGCCAGCAGCTTGGCCCCGAGAAATGAGCAGTTCTTC
- - TRBJ1-6 TRBV21-1 CASSQGGTGSSYNSPLHF TGTGCCAGCAGCCAGGGGGGGACAGGGTCCTCCTATAATTCACCCCTCCACTTT
TRBD2 - TRBJ2-3 TRBV15 CATSRGLAVSTDTQYF TGTGCCACCAGCAGAGGACTAGCGGTCAGCACAGATACGCAGTATTTT
- - TRBJ2-1 TRBV9 CASSHKYNEQFF TGTGCCAGCAGCCACAAGTACAATGAGCAGTTCTTC
TRBD2 once TRBJ2-7 TRBV7-9 CASSLKAGAVSYEQYF TGTGCCAGCAGCTTAAAAGCGGGGGCCGTCTCCTACGAGCAGTACTTC
- - TRBJ2-1 TRBV29-1 CSAPLGLPTNEQFF TGCAGCGCCCCATTGGGACTTCCCACGAATGAGCAGTTCTTC
TRBD1 - TRBJ2-2 TRBV6-5 CASSRDRVETGELFF TGTGCCAGCAGCCGCGACAGGGTTGAGACCGGGGAGCTGTTTTTT
- - TRBJ2-5 TRBV28 CASSFSLSRPRETQYF TGTGCCAGCAGTTTTTCCCTAAGTAGGCCTCGAGAGACCCAGTACTTC
- - TRBJ2-7 TRBV7-9 CASREEYSYEQYF TGTGCCAGCAGAGAAGAGTATTCCTACGAGCAGTACTTC
- once TRBJ1-5 TRBV18 CASSPHRDQPQHF TGTGCCAGCTCACCACATCGGGATCAGCCCCAGCATTTT
- - TRBJ2-1 TRBV10-2 CASSESGTYNEQFF TGCGCCAGCAGTGAGTCGGGAACTTACAATGAGCAGTTCTTC
- - TRBJ2-4 TRBV7-3 CASSLTRLGIQYF TGTGCCAGCAGCTTAACGAGGTTGGGCATTCAGTACTTC
- once TRBJ2-7 TRBV28 CASSSVANPPHEQYF TGTGCCAGCAGTTCAGTAGCGAACCCGCCCCACGAGCAGTACTTC
TRBD1 - TRBJ2-7 TRBV19 CASSMAGTGTYEQYF TGTGCCAGTAGTATGGCCGGGACAGGGACCTACGAGCAGTACTTC
- - TRBJ2-2 TRBV4-1 CASSQAGAGGWGELFF TGCGCCAGCAGCCAAGCGGGGGCAGGGGGTTGGGGGGAGCTGTTTTTT
- few TRBJ2-2 TRBV6-4 CASSRQATGELFF TGTGCCAGCAGTCGACAGGCCACCGGGGAGCTGTTTTTT
TRBD2 - TRBJ2-1 TRBV2 CASSEWLAGGNEQFF TGTGCCAGCAGTGAGTGGCTAGCGGGGGGAAATGAGCAGTTCTTC
- - TRBJ1-1 TRBV7-6 CASSGGPNTEAFF TGTGCCAGCAGCGGAGGACCGAACACTGAAGCTTTCTTT
TRBD2 - TRBJ2-3 TRBV7-4 CASSLGASGGATDTQYF TGTGCCAGCAGCCTGGGGGCCAGCGGGGGAGCCACAGATACGCAGTATTTT
- - TRBJ2-7 TRBV2 CASSVGSSYEQYF TGTGCCAGCAGTGTCGGCAGCTCCTACGAGCAGTACTTC
- - TRBJ2-1 TRBV6-6 CASSYSTLGNHEQFF TGTGCCAGCAGTTACTCCACTCTAGGGAACCATGAGCAGTTCTTC
- - TRBJ2-7 TRBV5-1 CASSLGVAGSEQYF TGCGCCAGCAGCCTAGGGGTGGCGGGTAGCGAGCAGTACTTC